The source of this T cell receptor beta chain is a study of shared clonotypes between healthy human individuals. General observations from the study: The study found about 5.1% of naive CD4 clonotypes shared across a few donors.

The length of the CDR3 is 15 residues. The V gene end was trimmed by 4 bases and the J gene end by 8 bases; junction bases not matched to a gene: 9. Per germline, CDR1 SEHNR and CDR2 FQNEAQ (reference sequence). Details on this clone: Its antigen is currently unknown.

TCRdb's table, derived via immunoSEQ multiplex PCR, lists solely in-frame clones and lacks some. Altogether roughly 2.2 million clones are present, roughly 90% being singletons, with the ten largest covering roughly 0.34%. The sequence derives from a young man in good health. Some clones in this sample may be carry-over from other donors' samples. The chain has TRBV7-9 and TRBJ1-2, with 11 bases that match TRBD1. The sequenced material came from naive CD4+ T cells from PBMCs. Subset given: CD45RA+ positively selected. In DNA form, the CDR3 reads TGTGCCAGCAGCTCTTTCACCGGGACAGGGGGAGGCTACACCTTC. Translation gives CASSSFTGTGGGYTF.